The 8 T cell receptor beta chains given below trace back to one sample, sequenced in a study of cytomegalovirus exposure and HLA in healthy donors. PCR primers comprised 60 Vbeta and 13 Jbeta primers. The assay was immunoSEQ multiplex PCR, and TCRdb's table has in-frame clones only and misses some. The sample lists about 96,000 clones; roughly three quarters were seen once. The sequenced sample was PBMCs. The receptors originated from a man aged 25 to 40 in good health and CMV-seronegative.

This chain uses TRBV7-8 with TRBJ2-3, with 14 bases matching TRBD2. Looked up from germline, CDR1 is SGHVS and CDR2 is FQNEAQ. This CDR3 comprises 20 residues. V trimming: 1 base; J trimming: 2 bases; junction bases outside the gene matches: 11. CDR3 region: CASSLGQTSGGAYSTDTQYF. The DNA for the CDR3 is TGTGCCAGCAGCTTAGGACAGACTAGCGGGGGGGCCTATTCCACAGATACGCAGTATTTT.

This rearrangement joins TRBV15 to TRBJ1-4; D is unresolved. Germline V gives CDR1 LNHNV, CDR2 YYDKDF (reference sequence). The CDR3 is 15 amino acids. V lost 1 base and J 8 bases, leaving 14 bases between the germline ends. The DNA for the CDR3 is TGTGCCACCAGCAGAGGCGAGGGTGGGGAGGAAAAACTGTTTTTT. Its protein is CATSRGEGGEEKLFF.

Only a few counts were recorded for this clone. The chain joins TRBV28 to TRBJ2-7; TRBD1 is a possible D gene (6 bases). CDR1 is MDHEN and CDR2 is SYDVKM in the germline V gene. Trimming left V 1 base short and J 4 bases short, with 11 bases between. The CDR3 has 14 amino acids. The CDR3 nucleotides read TGTGCCAGCAGTTTATTTGGGACACCTTACGAGCAGTACTTC. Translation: CASSLFGTPYEQYF.

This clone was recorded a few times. CDR3 nucleotide sequence: TGTGCCAGCAGTAACTACCGGGACAGGGTTTTGGGCAATGAGCAGTTCTTC. Translation gives CASSNYRDRVLGNEQFF. This chain joins TRBV27 and TRBJ2-1, with 9 bases matching TRBD1. The CDR3 is 17 residues long. V lost 5 bases, J lost 6 bases, and 14 bases stayed unmatched. Germline lookup yields CDR1 MNHEY and CDR2 SMNVEV (reference sequence).

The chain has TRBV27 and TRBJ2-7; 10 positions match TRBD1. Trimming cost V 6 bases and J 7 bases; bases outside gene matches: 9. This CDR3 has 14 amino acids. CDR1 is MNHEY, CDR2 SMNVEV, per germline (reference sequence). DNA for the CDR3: TGTGCCAGCAGGACTGGGACAGGGGATCCGGAGCAGTACTTC. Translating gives CASRTGTGDPEQYF.

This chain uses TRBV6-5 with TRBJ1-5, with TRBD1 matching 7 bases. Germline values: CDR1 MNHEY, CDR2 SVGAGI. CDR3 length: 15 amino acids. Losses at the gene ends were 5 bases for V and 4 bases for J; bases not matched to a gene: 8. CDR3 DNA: TGTGCCAGCAGTCACACCGGGACAGCAAATCAGCCCCAGCATTTT. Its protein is CASSHTGTANQPQHF.

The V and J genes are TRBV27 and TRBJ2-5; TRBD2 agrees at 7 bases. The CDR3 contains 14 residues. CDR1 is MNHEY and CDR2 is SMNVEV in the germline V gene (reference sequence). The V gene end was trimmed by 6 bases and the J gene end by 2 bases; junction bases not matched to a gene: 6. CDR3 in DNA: TGTGCCAGCAGCCAGCGGGGCTCTCAAGAGACCCAGTACTTC. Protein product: CASSQRGSQETQYF.

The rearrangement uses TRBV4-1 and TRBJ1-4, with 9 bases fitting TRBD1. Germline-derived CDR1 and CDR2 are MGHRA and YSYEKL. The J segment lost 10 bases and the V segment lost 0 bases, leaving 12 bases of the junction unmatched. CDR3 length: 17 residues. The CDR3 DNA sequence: TGCGCCAGCAGCCAAGATAGGTACAGGGGGCGAGCCCGAAAACTGTTTTTT. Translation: CASSQDRYRGRARKLFF.